Each of the 27 T cell receptor beta chains below was sequenced from the same sample in a study of glioma-infiltrating T cells after dendritic cell vaccination. Time point given: after dendritic cell vaccination, including at tumor progression/relapse. Sequencing was performed with immunoSEQ multiplex PCR; in TCRdb, only in-frame clones are kept and a portion is missing. The data show tens of thousands of clones, 75% to 90% seen once. The sample was blood, taken after dendritic cell vaccination. These receptors were collected from a human donor with glioblastoma.

The rearrangement uses TRBV5-5 and TRBJ1-5, with TRBD1 matching 12 bases. The germline V gene has CDR1 SGHKS and CDR2 YYEKEE (reference sequence). This CDR3 is 16 amino acids long. J was trimmed by 7 bases and V by 4 bases; bases with no gene match: 9. CDR3 in DNA: TGTGCCAGCAGCCGGGGACAGGGGGCCTTGGGCCAGCCCCAGCATTTT. Translating gives CASSRGQGALGQPQHF.

This chain joins TRBV19 and TRBJ1-4; D possibly corresponds to TRBD1 (6 bases). The CDR3 contains 17 residues. Trimming took off 7 bases at V and 0 bases at J, with 18 bases between the two ends. Per the germline V gene, CDR1 is LNHDA and CDR2 is SQIVND (reference sequence). CDR3 region: CASKLRGASATNEKLFF. In DNA, the CDR3 is TGTGCCAGTAAGCTCAGGGGCGCAAGTGCAACTAATGAAAAACTGTTTTTT.

This sequence joins TRBV10-3 and TRBJ1-2, with a possible D match to TRBD1 (5 bases). Germline lookup yields CDR1 ENHRY and CDR2 SYGVKD. V was cut by 0 bases and J by 5 bases, with 7 bases left in between. The CDR3 sequence is 13 residues long. The CDR3 protein is CAISESGGYGYTF. The CDR3 nucleotides are TGTGCCATCAGTGAGTCGGGGGGGTATGGCTACACCTTC.

This clone appeared once. For the CDR3, the DNA is TGTGCCATCAGGCGACAGGGGATGGGGCAAAGGACCGGGGAGCTGTTTTTT. It encodes CAIRRQGMGQRTGELFF. The chain uses TRBV10-3 and TRBJ2-2; 8 nucleotides line up with TRBD1. V was clipped by 6 bases and J by 5 bases; unmatched bases: 14. Germline lookup yields CDR1 ENHRY and CDR2 SYGVKD. The length of the CDR3 is 17 residues.

Comment on this clone: Germline and junction disagree at one end, which may indicate a read error. The CDR3 is CASSLSLAGLYEQYF. The CDR3 DNA sequence: TGTGCCAGCAGTCTATCACTAGCGGGACTCTACGAGCAGTACTTC. The rearrangement joins TRBV27 to TRBJ2-7; 10 positions match TRBD2. Germline V lookup: CDR1 MNHEY, CDR2 SMNVEV (reference sequence). CDR3 length: 15 amino acids.

This chain uses TRBV11-2 with TRBJ2-5; a weak D match, TRBD1 (6 bases). Trimming left V 3 bases short and J 4 bases short, with 12 bases between. The CDR3 has 14 amino acids. Germline values: CDR1 SGHAT, CDR2 FQNNGV. Here the CDR3 DNA reads TGTGCCAGCAGCTTGGTTAGGGGGACAGAGACCCAGTACTTC. Its translation: CASSLVRGTETQYF.

CDR3 protein: CASSGISGRVGNEQFF. CDR3 sequence (DNA): TGTGCCAGCAGCGGCATTAGCGGGAGGGTAGGCAATGAGCAGTTCTTC. J is TRBJ2-1 and V is TRBV7-3; 11 nucleotides match TRBD2. CDR1 and CDR2 from the germline V gene are SGHTA and FQGTGA. Trimming removed 5 bases from V and 6 bases from J; junction bases left unmatched: 9. This CDR3 has 16 amino acids.

The CDR3 spells CASSSGRTGELFF. The DNA of the CDR3 is TGCGCCAGCAGTTCAGGGCGCACCGGGGAGCTGTTTTTT. The chain has TRBV5-1 and TRBJ2-2; TRBD1 is a possible D gene (5 bases). This CDR3 comprises 13 residues. Germline values: CDR1 SGHRS, CDR2 YFSETQ. V lost 5 bases, J lost 4 bases, and 9 bases lay in between.

The chain is built from TRBV10-3 and TRBJ1-3, with D possibly being TRBD1 (6 bases). This CDR3 spans 15 amino acids. The germline V gene encodes CDR1 ENHRY and CDR2 SYGVKD. The ends were cut back, 9 bases at V and 0 bases at J, with 15 bases in the middle. CDR3 sequence (DNA): TGTGCCATTCAGGGGAGTACTGGCTCTGGAAACACCATATATTTT. The encoded protein is CAIQGSTGSGNTIYF.

The chain uses TRBV29-1 and TRBJ1-5; 7 bases agree with TRBD1. Germline V lookup: CDR1 SQVTM, CDR2 ANQGSEA. The V and J ends lost 6 bases and 2 bases, in that order; junction bases with no gene match: 4. The CDR3 is 13 amino acids. The CDR3 reads CSVRQGRNQPQHF. The CDR3 nucleotides are TGCAGCGTCCGACAGGGCCGCAATCAGCCCCAGCATTTT.

The chain joins TRBV6-1 to TRBJ2-1; 7 bases align to TRBD2. The ends lost 1 base at V and 7 bases at J; junction bases unmatched: 13. The CDR3 has 17 residues. In germline, CDR1 is MNHNS, CDR2 SASEGT. The CDR3 loop is CASSEGPPAGTRNEQFF. In DNA form, the CDR3 reads TGTGCCAGCAGTGAAGGGCCTCCAGCGGGAACGAGAAATGAGCAGTTCTTC.

This sequence joins TRBV28 and TRBJ1-2, with D possibly matching TRBD1 (5 bases). This CDR3 comprises 11 residues. Germline assignment: CDR1 MDHEN and CDR2 SYDVKM. The V end was cut by 5 bases, the J end by 9 bases, with 10 bases between. The CDR3 loop reads CASSAGGSYTF. The CDR3 nucleotides are TGTGCCAGCAGTGCGGGGGGAAGCTACACCTTC.

The chain recombines TRBV11-3 with TRBJ1-1, with a weak D call TRBD1 (5 bases). The CDR3 has 13 residues. Germline-derived CDR1 and CDR2 are SGHNT and YENEEA. The germline V and J ends were trimmed by 5 bases and 8 bases, with 15 bases remaining between them. CDR3 nucleotide sequence: TGTGCCAGCAGCCCGAGTGGGGCCTTGGAAGCTTTCTTT. Residues: CASSPSGALEAFF.

This CDR3 is CAWSRDTRNQPQHF. As DNA, the CDR3 is TGTGCCTGGAGTAGGGACACTCGAAATCAGCCCCAGCATTTT. The chain employs TRBV30 and TRBJ1-5; TRBD1 might be the D (6 bases). Germline CDR1 GTSNPN, CDR2 SVGIG (reference sequence). The V and J ends lost 2 bases and 4 bases respectively, with 12 bases between them. The CDR3 extends over 14 amino acids.

Comment on this clone: Relative to the germline gene, one junction end is altered; a read error may explain this. The chain links TRBV27 to TRBJ2-3, with TRBD2 matching over 10 bases. CDR3 length: 18 amino acids. The germline V gene has CDR1 MNHEY and CDR2 SMNVEV (reference sequence). The CDR3 DNA reads TGTGCCAGCGGTTTGAGCGGGAGGGCCTGGTCTCGCACAGATACGCAGTATTTT. It is translated as CASGLSGRAWSRTDTQYF.

The genes are TRBV29-1 and TRBJ2-3, with D perhaps TRBD2 (5 bases). This CDR3 has 14 amino acids. V was pared by 5 bases and J by 3 bases, with 15 bases between. Per the germline V gene, CDR1 is SQVTM and CDR2 is ANQGSEA. CDR3 bases: TGCAGCGTTTTACCGGACTCCCGAACAGATACGCAGTATTTT. It is translated as CSVLPDSRTDTQYF.

In DNA, the CDR3 is TGTGCCAGCAGCTTAGGAGGAGGTGGGACAGGGTACAGTACCTACGAGCAGTACTTC. This gives the protein CASSLGGGGTGYSTYEQYF. The V gene is TRBV11-2, the J gene TRBJ2-7, with 9 positions matching TRBD1. Germline V lookup: CDR1 SGHAT, CDR2 FQNNGV. The CDR3 loop spans 19 amino acids. V shed 1 base, J shed 2 bases, and the junction held 15 bases outside the gene matches. Based on the CDR3 plus reference TRBV11-2 and TRBJ2-7, the full variable domain is EAGVAQSPRYKIIEKRQSVAFWCNPISGHATLYWYQQILGQGPKLLIQFQNNGVVDDSQLPKDRFSAERLKGVDSTLKIQPAKLEDSAVYLCASSLGGGGTGYSTYEQYFGPGTRLTVT.

CDR3 sequence (DNA): TGTGCCATCCGGGGGCTAGCGGGAAATGACGGGGAGCTGTTTTTT. Translation: CAIRGLAGNDGELFF. The rearrangement links TRBV10-3 to TRBJ2-2; TRBD2 matches 9 bases. J gave up 7 bases and V 8 bases, and 11 bases lay outside the gene matches. Germline CDR1 is ENHRY and CDR2 is SYGVKD. CDR3 length: 15 amino acids.

The chain uses TRBV29-1 and TRBJ1-1; perhaps TRBD1 as D (6 bases). Looked up from germline, CDR1 is SQVTM and CDR2 is ANQGSEA. With 6 bases removed from V and 1 base from J, the gap between germline ends came to 9 bases. This CDR3 has 12 residues. The CDR3 loop is CSVDSRNTEAFF. Here the CDR3 DNA reads TGCAGCGTGGACAGTCGGAACACTGAAGCTTTCTTT.

Remarks on this clone: Within the sample, other DNA sequences also encode this same CDR3. The gene calls are TRBV7-2 and TRBJ2-5; D not certain. V lost 5 bases and J lost 4, with 5 bases in between. The length of the CDR3 is 11 residues. Looked up from germline, CDR1 is SGHTA and CDR2 is FQGNSA. The CDR3, as DNA: TGTGCCAGCAGCCCCGGAGAGACCCAGTACTTC. Amino acid sequence: CASSPGETQYF.

This clone has more than one count but fewer than ten. CDR3 DNA sequence: TGTGCCAGTACCCCTCAACTGGGCACAGATACGCAGTATTTT. It specifies CASTPQLGTDTQYF. The chain joins TRBV19 to TRBJ2-3; D remains ambiguous. With 7 bases removed from V and 1 base from J, the gap between germline ends came to 12 bases. The CDR3 consists of 14 residues. Germline assignment: CDR1 LNHDA and CDR2 SQIVND (reference sequence).

The J gene is TRBJ1-1, the V gene TRBV10-3, with 9 bases identical to TRBD1. The CDR3 runs 13 residues. The V gene's germline CDR1 is ENHRY and CDR2 SYGVKD. With V trimmed by 8 bases and J by 5 bases, 6 bases remained unmatched. Written as DNA, the CDR3 is TGTGCCATCCAGGGACAGGGTGGAACTGAAGCTTTCTTT. Translated: CAIQGQGGTEAFF.

The chain joins TRBV27 to TRBJ2-1; TRBD2 agrees at 12 bases. Trimming cost V 7 bases and J 4 bases; bases outside gene matches: 2. CDR3 size: 14 residues. Germline assignment: CDR1 MNHEY and CDR2 SMNVEV (reference sequence). The CDR3 coding sequence is TGTGCCAGCACTAGCGGGGGGGGGTACAATGAGCAGTTCTTC. This encodes CASTSGGGYNEQFF.

CDR3: CASSQSGQGENQPQHF. The CDR3 DNA sequence: TGTGCCAGCAGCCAGTCCGGACAGGGGGAAAATCAGCCCCAGCATTTT. The chain couples TRBV7-8 to TRBJ1-5, with 10 bases aligning to TRBD1. The CDR3 covers 16 residues. Trimming at V came to 5 bases and at J to 4 bases, leaving 8 bases not matched to a gene. CDR1 and CDR2 (germline): SGHVS, FQNEAQ.

The chain recombines TRBV27 with TRBJ2-1; a weak D match, TRBD2 (7 bases). Germline assignment: CDR1 MNHEY and CDR2 SMNVEV (reference sequence). The CDR3 has 13 amino acids. The V gene lost 5 bases and the J gene lost 11 bases, with 16 bases spanning the gap. As DNA, the CDR3 is TGTGCCAGCAGTGGGGGCGGGACTATAAAGCAGTTCTTC. The encoded protein is CASSGGGTIKQFF.

The chain employs TRBV7-9 and TRBJ2-1; 8 bases are shared with TRBD2. The CDR3 totals 15 residues. Germline lookup yields CDR1 SEHNR and CDR2 FQNEAQ (reference sequence). Trimming removed 5 bases from V and 4 bases from J; junction bases left unmatched: 7. CDR3 sequence reads: CASSPTSGAYNEQFF. The CDR3 DNA reads as TGTGCCAGCAGCCCCACTAGCGGAGCTTACAATGAGCAGTTCTTC.

The chain couples TRBV6-5 to TRBJ2-7, with TRBD1 matching 9 bases. The CDR3 has 16 amino acids. Germline V gives CDR1 MNHEY, CDR2 SVGAGI. The V gene end was trimmed by 0 bases and the J gene end by 4 bases; junction bases not matched to a gene: 7. Here the CDR3 DNA reads TGTGCCAGCAGTTACTCAAGAACAGGGGGCGCGTACGAGCAGTACTTC. Its translation is CASSYSRTGGAYEQYF.